This T cell receptor (beta chain) was sequenced for a study of T-cell memory formation after mild COVID-19. Study in general: The two donors had largely donor-specific TCR clusters.

Study-level results: Cross-reactive memory apparently joined, as some responding clones appeared in pre-infection memory.

A remark on this clonotype: Its antigen is not known.

J gave up 6 bases and V 5 bases, and 9 bases lay outside the gene matches. Germline CDR1 is ENHRY and CDR2 is SYGVKD. The CDR3 totals 15 residues. Amplification by 5'RACE using constant-segment primers produced TCR alpha and TCR beta cDNA libraries that carried sample barcodes and UMIs. TCRdb reanalysed the 5' RACE reads using MiXCR and keeps one entry per CDR3 protein. The table lists 150,000 to 200,000 distinct CDR3 sequences, roughly a fifth of them singletons. The sequenced sample was PBMCs or a T cell subset sorted from them (not recorded which). The rearrangement joins TRBV10-3 to TRBJ2-7, with 11 bases that match TRBD2. The clonotype comes from an adult woman who had mild COVID-19 (a few samples of this study predate the infection). Cell type and time point are not known. This chain's CDR3 is CAISPQTSGIPEQYF. DNA for the CDR3: TGTGCCATCAGTCCTCAGACTAGCGGGATACCCGAGCAGTACTTC.